Listed below are T cell receptor beta chains from one sample, sequenced in a study of shared clonotypes between healthy human individuals. The table came from immunoSEQ multiplex PCR; TCRdb's copy has only in-frame clones and leaves some out. The repertoire holds about 2.2 million clones, with about 94% as singletons. Specimen: naive CD8+ T cells from PBMCs. The receptors were sampled from a man aged 18 to 30 in good health. Some clones in this sample may be carry-over from other donors' samples. The CDR3 runs from the conserved cysteine through the conserved F or W. The D gene is left open where the match is weak. Clone size appears in some rows only: once, few, many, or a class for an expanded clone.

d_call j_call clone_size v_call cdr3_nt cdr3_aa
NA TRBJ2-1 once TRBV7-3 TGTGCCAGCAGCCAGAGGGCGGGGTCCTACAATGAGCAGTTCTTC CASSQRAGSYNEQFF
NA TRBJ2-1 NA TRBV28 TGTGCCAGCAGTCACTACAATTCCAACTACAATGAGCAGTTCTTC CASSHYNSNYNEQFF
TRBD1 TRBJ2-7 NA TRBV5-8 TGTGCCAGCAGCTTGTGGCCGGGACAGGGGTACGAGCAGTACTTC CASSLWPGQGYEQYF
NA TRBJ2-6 NA TRBV27 TGTGCCAGCAGTTCCCTCAGGGGGGCGTCCGGGGCCAACGTCCTGACTTTC CASSSLRGASGANVLTF
NA TRBJ1-5 NA TRBV4-1 TGCGCCAGCAGCCAAGTGATTGTGTCGTCCCAGCCCCAGCATTTT CASSQVIVSSQPQHF
TRBD2 TRBJ2-3 NA TRBV27 TGTGCCAGCAGTATATCTAGCGGGAAGGGCACAGATACGCAGTATTTT CASSISSGKGTDTQYF
NA TRBJ2-1 once TRBV14 TGTGCCAGCAGCCAAGGTTTCAGGGGCTATGAGCAGTTCTTC CASSQGFRGYEQFF
NA TRBJ2-5 NA TRBV27 TGTGCCAGCCGAGGTGTTTGGTACCAAGAGACCCAGTACTTC CASRGVWYQETQYF
TRBD2 TRBJ2-3 NA TRBV9 TGTGCCAGCAGCGTAGGACCGGGAGGAAATGCAGATACGCAGTATTTT CASSVGPGGNADTQYF
TRBD2 TRBJ2-1 NA TRBV27 TGTGCCAGCAGTCCGAGACTAGCGTCCTACAATGAGCAGTTCTTC CASSPRLASYNEQFF
TRBD2 TRBJ2-3 NA TRBV13 TGTGCCAGCAGCTTTGGGAGGGCGGGAGATACGCAGTATTTT CASSFGRAGDTQYF
NA TRBJ2-7 NA TRBV7-2 TGTGCCAGCAGCTTAGGGGCGGGAATACCCTACGAGCAGTACTTC CASSLGAGIPYEQYF
NA TRBJ1-5 NA TRBV7-9 TGTGCCAGCAGCTTTGGCCCTGGCGGCCAGCCCCAGCATTTT CASSFGPGGQPQHF
NA TRBJ1-6 NA TRBV28 TGTGCCAGCAGTTTCTTCGCGACCCGAAATTCACCCCTCCACTTT CASSFFATRNSPLHF
TRBD1 TRBJ2-5 NA TRBV2 TGTGCCAGCAGTGAATACAGGGGAGAGACCCAGTACTTC CASSEYRGETQYF
NA TRBJ2-1 NA TRBV19 TGTGCCAGTAGTATGGGGCCCGTCTCCTACAATGAGCAGTTCTTC CASSMGPVSYNEQFF
NA TRBJ2-7 NA TRBV28 TGTGCCAGCACCCTATCCACGGGGCAGTCCCCTTCCTACGAGCAGTACTTC CASTLSTGQSPSYEQYF
NA TRBJ2-3 NA TRBV27 TGTGCCAGCAGTTCGAGGGTAGCTGGTGGAACGCAGTATTTT CASSSRVAGGTQYF
NA TRBJ1-1 NA TRBV6-1 TGTGCCAGTCGGGAGTTTCTGAACACTGAAGCTTTCTTT CASREFLNTEAFF
NA TRBJ2-7 NA TRBV2 TGTGCCAGCAGTCCCCGGGTTGGTGTCGTTAGCAGATTCTACGAGCAGTACTTC CASSPRVGVVSRFYEQYF
NA TRBJ2-7 NA TRBV13 TGTGCCAGCAGCTTAGGTCCCACCTACGAGCAGTACTTC CASSLGPTYEQYF
NA TRBJ2-5 NA TRBV5-6 TGTGCCAGCAGCTTGGGGCAGAGGGTGAGGGAGTGGGAGACCCAGTACTTC CASSLGQRVREWETQYF
NA TRBJ2-6 once TRBV4-1 TGCGCCAGCAGCCTAGGGGCTGGGGCCAACGTCCTGACTTTC CASSLGAGANVLTF
NA TRBJ1-1 NA TRBV19 TGTGCCAGTAGTATAGTTCGGGGACACCCTGAAGCTTTCTTT CASSIVRGHPEAFF
NA TRBJ2-2 NA TRBV6-6 TGTGCCAGCAGATCCGGGTTTGGCACCGGGGAGCTGTTTTTT CASRSGFGTGELFF
NA TRBJ2-1 NA TRBV11-1 TGTGCCAGCAGCTTAATTCAAGGGGGTGCGGATGAGCAGTTCTTC CASSLIQGGADEQFF
TRBD2 TRBJ2-7 NA TRBV7-2 TGTGCCAGCAGCTTTACGTCCGGGAGGGGCCCCTACGAGCAGTACTTC CASSFTSGRGPYEQYF
TRBD2 TRBJ2-1 NA TRBV14 TGTGCCAGCAGCCCGCTAGCGGGAGCCTACAATGAGCAGTTCTTC CASSPLAGAYNEQFF
TRBD2 TRBJ2-7 NA TRBV4-2 TGTGCCAGCAGCCAAGATAAGCGGGGACCCTACGAGCAGTACTTC CASSQDKRGPYEQYF
TRBD1 TRBJ1-2 NA TRBV7-9 TGTGCCAGCAGCGAAGGGGGGACAGCCGATGGCTACACCTTC CASSEGGTADGYTF
NA TRBJ2-4 NA TRBV19 TGTGCCAGTAGTATAGATTGGACGTTCCGGGGGAACATTCAGTACTTC CASSIDWTFRGNIQYF
TRBD2 TRBJ2-1 NA TRBV4-1 TGCGCCAGCAGCGGGGAGCGGGAGTTCGGTGAGCAGTTCTTC CASSGEREFGEQFF
TRBD1 TRBJ2-7 NA TRBV29-1 TGCAGCGTCCCGGGACAGGGGTTCGACGAGCAGTACTTC CSVPGQGFDEQYF
NA TRBJ1-5 NA TRBV19 TGTGCCAGTAATCAGGGAGCTGGGGTTAATCAGCCCCAGCATTTT CASNQGAGVNQPQHF
NA TRBJ2-7 NA TRBV28 TGTGCCAGCATGTACGGCAGCTCCTACGAGCAGTACTTC CASMYGSSYEQYF
NA TRBJ2-1 NA TRBV5-1 TGCGCCAGCAGCTTGGACGGGGGTTCAGGTCCTGAGCAGTTCTTC CASSLDGGSGPEQFF
NA TRBJ2-7 NA TRBV28 TGTGCCAGCAGTCAAGGGCCTCGACAGTTCGACGAGCAGTACTTC CASSQGPRQFDEQYF
TRBD2 TRBJ2-7 NA TRBV6-1 TGTGCCAGCAGTGAAGTTGGAGCGGGACGTACCTACGAGCAGTACTTC CASSEVGAGRTYEQYF
TRBD1 TRBJ1-2 NA TRBV6-1 TGTGCCAGCAGTCAGGGGGAAAACTATGGCTACACCTTC CASSQGENYGYTF
TRBD2 TRBJ2-3 NA TRBV7-3 TGTGCCAGCAGCTTATTAGCGGGAGTTACAGATACGCAGTATTTT CASSLLAGVTDTQYF
TRBD2 TRBJ2-7 NA TRBV4-1 TGCGCCAGCACCCGGGAACTAGCGTCTTCCTACGAGCAGTACTTC CASTRELASSYEQYF
NA TRBJ2-3 NA TRBV27 TGTGCCAGCACCCCAGGTCCGGGACCCGCGTCAGATACGCAGTATTTT CASTPGPGPASDTQYF
NA TRBJ1-5 NA TRBV27 TGTGCCAGCAGTTTAATTAGAGGCAATCAGCCCCAGCATTTT CASSLIRGNQPQHF
TRBD2 TRBJ2-1 NA TRBV27 TGTGCCAGCAGTTTTGCGGGAGGGTACTACAATGAGCAGTTCTTC CASSFAGGYYNEQFF
NA TRBJ2-5 NA TRBV15 TGTGCCACCAGCAGAGGCGGTCCTAAAGAGACCCAGTACTTC CATSRGGPKETQYF
NA TRBJ2-7 NA TRBV11-2 TGTGCCAGCAGCTTAGCGGCGGACGCTTCCTACGAGCAGTACTTC CASSLAADASYEQYF
NA TRBJ2-2 NA TRBV15 TGTGCCACCAGCAGAGACCACACCGGGGAGCTGTTTTTT CATSRDHTGELFF
NA TRBJ2-1 once TRBV19 TGTGCCAGTAGTACACCCCTCGGGGGAAGGAGTGGTGAGCAGTTCTTC CASSTPLGGRSGEQFF
NA TRBJ1-4 NA TRBV27 TGTGCCAGCAGTTCCAGGGGATATGGTGAAAAACTGTTTTTT CASSSRGYGEKLFF
TRBD1 TRBJ2-2 NA TRBV27 TGTGCCAGCAGTTTGCTCGGGACAGGTACCGGGGAGCTGTTTTTT CASSLLGTGTGELFF
TRBD2 TRBJ2-7 NA TRBV5-6 TGTGCCAGCAGATCCGGGACTAGCGGGAGATCACTGGGCGAGCAGTACTTC CASRSGTSGRSLGEQYF
NA TRBJ2-7 NA TRBV11-2 TGTGCCAGCAGGACTAATTCCTACGAGCAGTACTTC CASRTNSYEQYF
NA TRBJ2-1 NA TRBV4-1 TGCGCCAGCAGCCAAGGGCTTAGCTCCTACAATGAGCAGTTCTTC CASSQGLSSYNEQFF
NA TRBJ2-7 NA TRBV11-2 TGTGCCAGCAGCGGGAGATTGGCGGGGCGAGACTACGAGCAGTACTTC CASSGRLAGRDYEQYF
TRBD1 TRBJ2-7 NA TRBV27 TGTGCCAGCAGTATCTCCGGGACAGGCTACGAGCAGTACTTC CASSISGTGYEQYF
TRBD1 TRBJ2-2 NA TRBV2 TGTGCCAGCGTTGCAACCGGGACAGATATGACCGGGGAGCTGTTTTTT CASVATGTDMTGELFF
NA TRBJ2-3 NA TRBV6-6 TGTGCCACGACAGCCACAGATACGCAGTATTTT CATTATDTQYF
NA TRBJ2-6 NA TRBV4-3 TGCGCCAGCAGCCAAGGTGTATCTGGGGCCAACGTCCTGACTTTC CASSQGVSGANVLTF
NA TRBJ1-5 NA TRBV7-8 TGTGCCAGCAGCTTAGGAGACTCAATTAGCAATCAGCTCCAGCATTTT CASSLGDSISNQLQHF